Listed below are T cell receptor beta chains from one sample, sequenced in a study of blood T cell repertoires in COVID-19. Clones were read by immunoSEQ multiplex PCR, and TCRdb kept only the in-frame ones, dropping some. The sample has roughly 110,000 clones, 80% to 90% seen once. The sequenced material came from peripheral blood. The receptors were gathered from a woman aged 50 to 65 with acute or convalescent COVID-19. Both conserved end residues are part of each CDR3. The D gene is left open where the match is weak. Not all rows give a size; the values are once, few, many and, for expanded clones, a class.

J gene	V gene	clone size	D gene	CDR3 protein	CDR3 DNA
TRBJ1-2	TRBV5-4	-	-	CASSRGGFSLNGYTF	TGTGCCAGCAGCAGGGGGGGGTTTTCACTCAATGGCTACACCTTC
TRBJ1-4	TRBV9	-	TRBD1	CASSSGQGGEKLFF	TGTGCCAGCTCGTCGGGACAGGGAGGGGAAAAACTGTTTTTT
TRBJ2-1	TRBV4-2	-	-	CASSQEKVGGNEQFF	TGTGCCAGCAGCCAAGAAAAGGTCGGGGGCAATGAGCAGTTCTTC
TRBJ2-2	TRBV21-1	-	-	CASTRWEPPGQGSAGELFF	TGTGCCAGCACCCGATGGGAACCACCGGGACAGGGGTCGGCCGGGGAGCTGTTTTTT
TRBJ1-1	TRBV15	few	TRBD1	CATSRDDRELENTEAFF	TGTGCCACCAGCAGGGATGACAGGGAATTAGAGAACACTGAAGCTTTCTTT
TRBJ1-6	TRBV5-6	-	TRBD1	CASSHWDRLNSPLHF	TGTGCCAGCAGCCACTGGGACAGGTTAAATTCACCCCTCCACTTT
TRBJ1-1	TRBV10-3	once	-	CAISLAGNTEAFF	TGTGCCATCAGTCTGGCGGGGAACACTGAAGCTTTCTTT
TRBJ1-5	TRBV12-5	-	-	CASGRRGGNQPQHF	TGTGCTAGTGGCCGACGGGGGGGCAATCAGCCCCAGCATTTT
TRBJ2-5	TRBV18	-	-	CASSPGAEWETQYF	TGTGCCAGCTCACCAGGAGCTGAGTGGGAGACCCAGTACTTC
TRBJ2-3	TRBV29-1	-	TRBD1	CSADRGGTDTQYF	TGCAGCGCCGACAGGGGGGGCACAGATACGCAGTATTTT
TRBJ2-1	TRBV6-5	-	TRBD1	CASRKRDSDSNEQFF	TGTGCCAGCCGGAAACGGGACAGCGACTCCAATGAGCAGTTCTTC
TRBJ2-1	TRBV10-2	-	TRBD2	CASSEPGLAGGAPYNEQFF	TGCGCCAGCAGTGAACCGGGACTAGCGGGAGGCGCCCCCTACAATGAGCAGTTCTTC
TRBJ2-1	TRBV6-2/TRBV6-3	-	TRBD2	CASSYMSGGPLFDEQFF	TGTGCCAGCAGTTACATGTCGGGAGGGCCTTTGTTCGATGAGCAGTTCTTC
TRBJ2-5	TRBV7-6	-	-	CASSPNLAIQETQYF	TGTGCCAGCAGCCCTAATTTAGCTATCCAAGAGACCCAGTACTTC
TRBJ1-1	TRBV10-3	once	TRBD1	CASQGAGYTEAFF	TGTGCCTCCCAGGGGGCGGGGTACACTGAAGCTTTCTTT
TRBJ1-4	TRBV6-1	-	-	CASSEAQVKGYEKLFF	TGTGCCAGCAGTGAAGCACAGGTCAAGGGATATGAAAAACTGTTTTTT
TRBJ2-1	TRBV28	-	TRBD2	CASSSGLAVISYNEQFF	TGTGCCAGCAGTTCGGGACTAGCGGTCATCTCCTACAATGAGCAGTTCTTC
TRBJ1-2	TRBV3-1/TRBV3-2	few	-	CASSQSYSGINRYTF	TGTGCCAGCAGCCAATCGTACAGTGGTATAAATCGGTACACCTTC
TRBJ2-1	TRBV18	-	TRBD1	CASSPLTTGKSYNEQFF	TGTGCCAGCTCACCCCTAACGACAGGGAAGTCCTACAATGAGCAGTTCTTC
TRBJ1-2	TRBV12-3/TRBV12-4	-	TRBD1	CASSPGGWDGYTF	TGTGCCAGCAGTCCAGGGGGCTGGGATGGCTACACCTTC
TRBJ2-7	TRBV29-1	-	-	CSANLGVEREQYF	TGCAGCGCCAATTTGGGAGTTGAGAGGGAGCAGTACTTC
TRBJ1-5	TRBV24-1	-	TRBD1	CATSESTGKGNQPQHF	TGTGCCACCAGTGAGTCGACAGGGAAAGGCAATCAGCCCCAGCATTTT
TRBJ1-1	TRBV5-1	-	-	CASSSDLRSGAFF	TGCGCCAGCAGCTCCGACCTAAGGTCCGGGGCTTTCTTT
TRBJ1-1	TRBV12-5	-	-	CASGLVLTGPEAFF	TGTGCTAGTGGTTTGGTACTAACAGGGCCTGAAGCTTTCTTT
TRBJ1-5	TRBV4-1	-	TRBD1	CASSRLGQGENQPQHF	TGCGCCAGCAGCCGCCTGGGACAGGGGGAAAATCAGCCCCAGCATTTT
TRBJ2-7	TRBV30	-	-	CAWRGGGYEQYF	TGTGCCTGGAGGGGAGGGGGCTACGAGCAGTACTTC
TRBJ2-3	TRBV3-1/TRBV3-2	-	TRBD2	CASTSGGGTQYF	TGTGCCAGCACCAGTGGGGGGGGTACGCAGTATTTT
TRBJ1-2	TRBV4-1	-	TRBD1	CASSQWETGGRGYTF	TGCGCCAGCAGCCAATGGGAGACAGGGGGCCGTGGCTACACCTTC
TRBJ2-3	TRBV25-1	-	TRBD1	CASTRDRVFTQYF	TGTGCCAGCACCCGGGACAGGGTATTTACGCAGTATTTT
TRBJ1-6	TRBV10-3	-	TRBD1	CAISLIDRGNSPLHF	TGTGCCATCAGTCTTATTGACAGGGGGAATTCACCCCTCCACTTT
TRBJ1-2	TRBV7-2	-	TRBD1	CASSQSTGTAKGGYTF	TGTGCCAGCAGCCAGAGTACCGGGACAGCGAAGGGTGGCTACACCTTC
TRBJ2-1	TRBV27	-	TRBD2	CASSLSGTDEQFF	TGTGCCAGCAGTTTAAGCGGGACCGATGAGCAGTTCTTC
TRBJ1-4	TRBV5-5	-	TRBD1	CASSPGTATNEKLFF	TGTGCCAGCAGCCCTGGGACAGCAACTAATGAAAAACTGTTTTTT
TRBJ2-7	TRBV2	-	TRBD1	CASSGQGFYEQYF	TGTGCCAGCAGCGGACAGGGGTTCTACGAGCAGTACTTC
TRBJ2-2	TRBV10-1	few	-	CASSLGGDTGELFF	TGCGCCAGCAGTTTAGGGGGGGACACCGGGGAGCTGTTTTTT
TRBJ1-4	TRBV28	-	TRBD1	CASSFQGAGEKLFF	TGTGCCAGCAGTTTCCAGGGGGCAGGAGAAAAACTGTTTTTT
TRBJ2-1	TRBV7-3	-	-	CASSLSSNNEQFF	TGTGCCAGCAGCTTATCATCCAACAATGAGCAGTTCTTC
TRBJ2-1	TRBV4-1	-	TRBD2	CASRPREATYNEQFF	TGCGCCAGCAGACCCCGGGAGGCCACCTACAATGAGCAGTTCTTC
TRBJ2-1	TRBV19	once	-	CASSTVGRGSSYNEQFF	TGTGCCAGTAGTACAGTGGGAAGGGGTAGCTCCTACAATGAGCAGTTCTTC
TRBJ2-5	TRBV6-6	-	-	CASSYSRAQETQYF	TGTGCCAGCAGTTACTCGAGGGCCCAAGAGACCCAGTACTTC
TRBJ1-6	TRBV6-4	-	-	CASPGGALYNSPLHF	TGTGCCAGCCCCGGGGGGGCGCTATATAATTCACCCCTCCACTTT
TRBJ2-2	TRBV12-5	-	-	CASGLVRRGAQSSPNTGELFF	TGTGCTAGTGGTTTGGTACGGAGGGGAGCCCAATCCTCTCCGAACACCGGGGAGCTGTTTTTT
TRBJ2-1	TRBV5-6	-	-	CASSSKDLSSYNEQFF	TGTGCCAGCAGCTCAAAGGACTTGAGCTCCTACAATGAGCAGTTCTTC
TRBJ2-5	TRBV5-5	-	-	CASSLVNSNRETQYF	TGTGCCAGCAGCTTAGTGAACAGTAATAGAGAGACCCAGTACTTC
TRBJ1-2	TRBV18	-	-	CASSAGEGIGYTF	TGTGCCAGCTCAGCCGGGGAAGGGATCGGCTACACCTTC
TRBJ2-2	TRBV7-6	-	TRBD1	CASSLPPGQGNTGELFF	TGTGCCAGCAGCTTACCCCCGGGACAGGGGAACACCGGGGAGCTGTTTTTT
TRBJ2-5	TRBV3-1/TRBV3-2	-	-	CASSQDPRLVGETQYF	TGTGCCAGCAGCCAAGATCCGAGGCTCGTTGGGGAGACCCAGTACTTC
TRBJ1-6	TRBV28	-	TRBD1	CASSQTGGFYGSPLHF	TGTGCCAGCAGTCAAACAGGGGGATTTTATGGTTCACCCCTCCACTTT
TRBJ1-3	TRBV12-3/TRBV12-4	-	-	CASSLTGGNTIYF	TGTGCCAGCAGTCTGACGGGGGGGAACACCATATATTTT
TRBJ2-2	TRBV6-2/TRBV6-3	-	TRBD1	CASSSWTGETGELFF	TGTGCCAGCAGTTCATGGACAGGGGAAACCGGGGAGCTGTTTTTT
TRBJ1-1	TRBV2	-	-	CASSGITGFDAEAFF	TGTGCCAGCAGTGGGATTACAGGGTTTGACGCTGAAGCTTTCTTT
TRBJ1-5	TRBV7-9	-	-	CASSPLWGEQPQHF	TGTGCCAGCAGCCCTCTCTGGGGGGAACAGCCCCAGCATTTT
TRBJ1-1	TRBV5-4	-	-	CASSSGVRGTEAFF	TGTGCCAGCAGCTCCGGAGTCAGGGGAACTGAAGCTTTCTTT
TRBJ2-5	TRBV6-5	once	TRBD1	CASSPRRGGQETQYF	TGTGCCAGCAGCCCCCGTAGAGGGGGCCAGGAGACCCAGTACTTC
TRBJ1-5	TRBV28	-	TRBD1	CATSGQGAWQPQHF	TGTGCCACTTCGGGGCAGGGGGCATGGCAGCCCCAGCATTTT
TRBJ1-2	TRBV9	once	TRBD1	CASSPSTGVNYGYTF	TGTGCCAGCAGCCCATCGACAGGGGTTAACTATGGCTACACCTTC
TRBJ2-1	TRBV25-1	few	TRBD2	CASSEWQAGVYNEQFF	TGTGCCAGCAGTGAATGGCAAGCGGGAGTGTACAATGAGCAGTTCTTC
TRBJ1-5	TRBV6-5	-	TRBD1	CASYDRGDQPQHF	TGTGCCAGCTATGACAGGGGGGATCAGCCCCAGCATTTT
TRBJ1-2	TRBV7-9	-	-	CASSRDTFVYGYTF	TGTGCCAGCAGCCGGGACACCTTCGTCTATGGCTACACCTTC
TRBJ2-5	TRBV5-6	-	-	CASSAQTGETQYF	TGTGCCAGCAGCGCCCAGACTGGAGAGACCCAGTACTTC